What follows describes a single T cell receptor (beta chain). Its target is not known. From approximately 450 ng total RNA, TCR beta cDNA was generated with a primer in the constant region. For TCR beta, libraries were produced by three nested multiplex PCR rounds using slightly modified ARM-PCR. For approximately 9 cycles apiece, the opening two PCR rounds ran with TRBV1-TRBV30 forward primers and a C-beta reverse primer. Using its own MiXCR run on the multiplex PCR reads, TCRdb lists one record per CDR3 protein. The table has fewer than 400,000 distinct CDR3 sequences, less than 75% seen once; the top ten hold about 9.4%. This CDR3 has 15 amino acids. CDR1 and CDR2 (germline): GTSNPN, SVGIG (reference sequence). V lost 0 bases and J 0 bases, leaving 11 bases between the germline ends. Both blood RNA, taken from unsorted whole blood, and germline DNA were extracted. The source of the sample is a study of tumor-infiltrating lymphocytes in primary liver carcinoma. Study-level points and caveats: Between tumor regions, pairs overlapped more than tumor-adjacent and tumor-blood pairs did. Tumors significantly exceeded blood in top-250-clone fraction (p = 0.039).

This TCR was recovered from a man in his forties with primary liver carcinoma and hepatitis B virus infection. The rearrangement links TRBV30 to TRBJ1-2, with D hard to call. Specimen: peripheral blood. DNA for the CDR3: TGTGCCTGGAGTGTACAGAAGGGAGCTAACTATGGCTACACCTTC. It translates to CAWSVQKGANYGYTF.